This T cell receptor (beta chain) appears in the sequencing data of a study of T cells in localized non-small cell lung cancer. TCRdb keeps only in-frame clones here, not all; method: immunoSEQ multiplex PCR. Here the sample spans tens of thousands of clones, more than 70% being singletons. Germline CDR1 reads SGHVS; CDR2 reads FNYEAQ. The CDR3 covers 13 residues. Trimming removed 5 bases at V and 8 bases at J, with 15 bases between. The rearrangement links TRBV7-6 to TRBJ1-2; weak D call: TRBD1 (5 bases). Here the sequenced sample was peripheral blood, taken before any cancer treatment. This receptor was obtained from a female donor at least 60 years old with stage I squamous cell lung carcinoma. CDR3 coding DNA: TGTGCCAGCAGCGGCGGGGGGGGATACGGCTACACCTTC. This encodes CASSGGGGYGYTF.